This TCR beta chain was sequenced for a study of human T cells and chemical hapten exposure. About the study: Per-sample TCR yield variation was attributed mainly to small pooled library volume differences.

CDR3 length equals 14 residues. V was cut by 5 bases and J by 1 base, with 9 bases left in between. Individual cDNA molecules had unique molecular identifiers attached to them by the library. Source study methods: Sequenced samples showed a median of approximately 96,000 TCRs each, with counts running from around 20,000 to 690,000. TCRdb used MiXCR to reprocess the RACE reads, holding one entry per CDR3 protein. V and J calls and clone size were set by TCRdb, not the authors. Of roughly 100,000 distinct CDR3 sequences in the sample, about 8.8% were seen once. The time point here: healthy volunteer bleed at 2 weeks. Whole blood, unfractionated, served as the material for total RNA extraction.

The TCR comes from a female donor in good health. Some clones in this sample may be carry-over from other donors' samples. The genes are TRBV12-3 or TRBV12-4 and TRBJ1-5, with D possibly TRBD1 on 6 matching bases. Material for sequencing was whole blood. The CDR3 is CASSQGMSNQPQHF. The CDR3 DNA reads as TGTGCCAGCAGTCAGGGGATGAGCAATCAGCCCCAGCATTTT.